This record concerns one TCR beta chain sequence. The data were taken from a study of cytomegalovirus exposure and HLA in healthy donors. Amplification used 60 Vbeta primers and 13 Jbeta primers. Clones were read by immunoSEQ multiplex PCR, and TCRdb kept only the in-frame ones, dropping some. Here the sample spans roughly 100,000 clones, around 77% being singletons. Germline V gene lookup returns CDR1 SEHNR and CDR2 FQNEAQ (reference sequence). CDR3 length: 16 amino acids. The ends were cut back, 0 bases at V and 2 bases at J, with 11 bases in the middle. This TCR came from a male donor in good health and CMV-seropositive. The sequenced sample was PBMCs. This rearrangement joins TRBV7-9 to TRBJ2-1; a possible D gene is TRBD2 (5 bases). The CDR3 DNA follows: TGTGCCAGCAGCTTAGCGACGACGGGGACCTACAATGAGCAGTTCTTC. Its translation is CASSLATTGTYNEQFF.